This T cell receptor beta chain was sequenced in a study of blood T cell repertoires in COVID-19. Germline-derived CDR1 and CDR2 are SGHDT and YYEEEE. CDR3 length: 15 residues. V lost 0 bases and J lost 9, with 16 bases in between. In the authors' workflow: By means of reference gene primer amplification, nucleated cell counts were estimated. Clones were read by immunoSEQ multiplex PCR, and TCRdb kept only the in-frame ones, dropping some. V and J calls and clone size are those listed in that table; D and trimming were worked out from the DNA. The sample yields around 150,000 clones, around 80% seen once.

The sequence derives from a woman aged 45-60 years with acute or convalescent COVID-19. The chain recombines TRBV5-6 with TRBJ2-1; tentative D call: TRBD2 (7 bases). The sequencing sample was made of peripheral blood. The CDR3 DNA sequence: TGTGCCAGCAGCTTGGGCGGGGGCCCCTTCAGTGAGCAGTTCTTC. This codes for CASSLGGGPFSEQFF.